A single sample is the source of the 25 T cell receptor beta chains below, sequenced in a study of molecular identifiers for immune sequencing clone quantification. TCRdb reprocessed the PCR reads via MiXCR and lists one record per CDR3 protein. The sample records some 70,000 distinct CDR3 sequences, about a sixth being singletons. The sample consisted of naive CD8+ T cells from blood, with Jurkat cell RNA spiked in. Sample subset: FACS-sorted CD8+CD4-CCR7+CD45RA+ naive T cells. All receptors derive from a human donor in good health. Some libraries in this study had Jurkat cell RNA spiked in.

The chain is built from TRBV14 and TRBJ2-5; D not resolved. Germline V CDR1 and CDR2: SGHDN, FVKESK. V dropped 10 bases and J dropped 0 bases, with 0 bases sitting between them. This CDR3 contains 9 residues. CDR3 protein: CANQETQYF. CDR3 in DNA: TGTGCCAACCAAGAGACCCAGTACTTC.

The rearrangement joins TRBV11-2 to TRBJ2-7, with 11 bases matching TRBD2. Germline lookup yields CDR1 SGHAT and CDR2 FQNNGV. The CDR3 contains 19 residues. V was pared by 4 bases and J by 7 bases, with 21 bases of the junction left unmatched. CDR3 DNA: TGTGCCAGCAGCTCCATTCCGGGACTAGCGGCCTTTCGGGAGGGGGAGCAGTACTTC. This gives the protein CASSSIPGLAAFREGEQYF.

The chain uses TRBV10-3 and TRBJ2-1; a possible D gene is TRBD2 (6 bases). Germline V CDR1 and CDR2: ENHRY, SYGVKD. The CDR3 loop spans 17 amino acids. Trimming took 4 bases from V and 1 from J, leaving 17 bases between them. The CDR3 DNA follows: TGTGCCATCAGTGGTTCCGGGACTGGGGGGTCCTACAATGAGCAGTTCTTC. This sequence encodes CAISGSGTGGSYNEQFF.

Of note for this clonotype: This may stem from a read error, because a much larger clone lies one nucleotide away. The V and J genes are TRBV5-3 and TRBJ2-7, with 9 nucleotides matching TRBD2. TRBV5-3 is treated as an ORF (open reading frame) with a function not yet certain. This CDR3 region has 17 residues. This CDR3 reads CASSPKVGGGRVYGQYF. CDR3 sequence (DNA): TGTGCCAGCAGCCCAAAGGTCGGTGGCGGGAGGGTCTACGGGCAGTACTTC.

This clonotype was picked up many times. The CDR3 nucleotides are TGTGCCATCAGTGACACAAATCAGCCCCAGCATTTT. It specifies CAISDTNQPQHF. This chain links TRBV10-3 with TRBJ1-5; no clear D gene. Germline V gene lookup returns CDR1 ENHRY and CDR2 SYGVKD. V gave up 3 bases and J gave up 4 bases, with 4 bases separating them. The CDR3 has 12 residues.

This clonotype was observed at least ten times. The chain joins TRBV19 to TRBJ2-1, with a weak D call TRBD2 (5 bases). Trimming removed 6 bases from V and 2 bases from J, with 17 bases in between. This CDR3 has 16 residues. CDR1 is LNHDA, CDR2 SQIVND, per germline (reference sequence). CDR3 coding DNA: TGTGCCAGTAGCTCTCTCCTCCTAGCCCCCTACAATGAGCAGTTCTTC. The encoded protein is CASSSLLLAPYNEQFF.

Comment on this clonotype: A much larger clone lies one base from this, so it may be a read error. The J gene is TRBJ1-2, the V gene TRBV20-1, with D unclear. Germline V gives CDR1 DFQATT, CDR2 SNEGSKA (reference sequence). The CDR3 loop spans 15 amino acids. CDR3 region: CSASRAVPSSYSYTF. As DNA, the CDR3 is TGCAGTGCTTCGCGGGCAGTCCCCTCATCCTATAGCTACACCTTC.

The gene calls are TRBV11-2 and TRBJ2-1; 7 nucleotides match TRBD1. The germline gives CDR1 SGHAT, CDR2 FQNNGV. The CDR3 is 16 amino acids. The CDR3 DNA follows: TGTGCGACTATTGGGCCAGGGGGAACGGGTTACAATGAGCAGTTCTTC. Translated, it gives CATIGPGGTGYNEQFF.

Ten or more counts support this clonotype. This chain's CDR3 is CATSREFGGSNQPQHF. In nucleotides, the CDR3 is TGTGCCACCAGCAGAGAATTCGGGGGTAGCAATCAGCCCCAGCATTTT. The genes are TRBV15 and TRBJ1-5, with D perhaps matching TRBD1 (5 bases). V lost 0 bases and J lost 0, with 9 bases in between. Looked up from germline, CDR1 is LNHNV and CDR2 is YYDKDF (reference sequence). The length of the CDR3 is 16 residues. The full variable domain, with the rest looked up from reference TRBV15 and TRBJ1-5, is DAMVIQNPRYQVTQFGKPVTLSCSQTLNHNVMYWYQQKSSQAPKLLFHYYDKDFNNEADTPDNFQSRRPNTSFCFLDIRSPGLGDTAMYLCATSREFGGSNQPQHFGDGTRLSIL.

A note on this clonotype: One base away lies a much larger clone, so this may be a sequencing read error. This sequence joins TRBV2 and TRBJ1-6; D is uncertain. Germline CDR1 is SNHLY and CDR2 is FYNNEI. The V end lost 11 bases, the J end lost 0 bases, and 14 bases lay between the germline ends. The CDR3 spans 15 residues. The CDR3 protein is CAGSGGSSYNSPLHF. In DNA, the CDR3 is TGTGCCGGCTCAGGTGGGAGCTCCTATAATTCACCCCTCCACTTT. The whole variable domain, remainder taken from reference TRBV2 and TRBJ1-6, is EPEVTQTPSHQVTQMGQEVILRCVPISNHLYFYWYRQILGQKVEFLVSFYNNEISEKSEIFDDQFSVERPDGSNFTLKIRSTKLEDSAMYFCAGSGGSSYNSPLHFGNGTRLTVT.

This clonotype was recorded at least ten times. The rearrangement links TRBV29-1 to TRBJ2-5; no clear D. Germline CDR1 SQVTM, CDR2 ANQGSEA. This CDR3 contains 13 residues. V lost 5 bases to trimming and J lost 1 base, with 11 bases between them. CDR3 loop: CSVRAASQETQYF. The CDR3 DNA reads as TGCAGCGTTAGGGCAGCTTCCCAAGAGACCCAGTACTTC.

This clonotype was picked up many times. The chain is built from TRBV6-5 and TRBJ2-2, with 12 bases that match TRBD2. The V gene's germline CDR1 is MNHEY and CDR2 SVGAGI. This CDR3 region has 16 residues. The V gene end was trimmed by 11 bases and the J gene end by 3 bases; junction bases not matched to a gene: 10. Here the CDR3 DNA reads TGTGCCTGCGGTGCTAGCGGGAGGGCCTACACCGGGGAGCTGTTTTTT. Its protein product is CACGASGRAYTGELFF.

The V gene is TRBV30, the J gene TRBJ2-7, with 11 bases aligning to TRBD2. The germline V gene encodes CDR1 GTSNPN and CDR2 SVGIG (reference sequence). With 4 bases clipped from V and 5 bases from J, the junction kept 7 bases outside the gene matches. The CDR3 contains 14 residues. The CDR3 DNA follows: TGTGCCTGGACCTTAGCGGGAGGGTACCACGAGCAGTACTTC. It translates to CAWTLAGGYHEQYF.

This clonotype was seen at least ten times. This chain's CDR3 is CASSQVGVLNTEAFF. CDR3 sequence (DNA): TGCGCCAGCAGCCAAGTTGGAGTCCTGAACACTGAAGCTTTCTTT. The rearrangement uses TRBV4-1 and TRBJ1-1; unclear D gene. V lost 1 base and J lost 0, with 9 bases in between. Germline CDR1 and CDR2: MGHRA and YSYEKL. This CDR3 contains 15 residues.

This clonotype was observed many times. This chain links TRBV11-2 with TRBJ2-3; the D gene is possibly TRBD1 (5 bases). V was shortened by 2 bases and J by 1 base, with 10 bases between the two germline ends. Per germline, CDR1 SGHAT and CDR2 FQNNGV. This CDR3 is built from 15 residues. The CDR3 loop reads CASSLLGLGTDTQYF. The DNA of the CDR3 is TGTGCCAGCAGCTTATTGGGGCTTGGCACAGATACGCAGTATTTT.

CDR3 bases: TGTGCCAGCAGCCCCGGGACTAGCGGGACCCTTTCCTACGAGCAGTACTTC. Its translation: CASSPGTSGTLSYEQYF. The rearrangement links TRBV7-8 to TRBJ2-7; 13 bases map to TRBD2. Germline CDR1 SGHVS, CDR2 FQNEAQ. The CDR3 is 17 residues long. V shed 5 bases, J shed 1 base, and the junction held 8 bases outside the gene matches.

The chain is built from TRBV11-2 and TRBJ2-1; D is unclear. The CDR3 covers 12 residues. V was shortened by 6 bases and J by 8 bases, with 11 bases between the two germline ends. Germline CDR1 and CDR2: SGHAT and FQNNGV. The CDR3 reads CASSPRSDEQFF. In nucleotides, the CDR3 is TGTGCCAGCAGTCCTAGATCCGATGAGCAGTTCTTC.

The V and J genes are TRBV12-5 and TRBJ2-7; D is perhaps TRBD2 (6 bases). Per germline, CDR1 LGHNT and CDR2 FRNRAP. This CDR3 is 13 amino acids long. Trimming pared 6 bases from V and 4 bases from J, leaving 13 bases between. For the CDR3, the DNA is TGTGCTAGTGGGAGTGGGGGGATTTACGAGCAGTACTTC. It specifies CASGSGGIYEQYF.

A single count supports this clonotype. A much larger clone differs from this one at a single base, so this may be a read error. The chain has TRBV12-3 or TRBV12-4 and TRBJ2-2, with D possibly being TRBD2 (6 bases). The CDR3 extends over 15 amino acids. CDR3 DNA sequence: TGTGCCGGCAGTTCCCCCTCCACGGGAGACGGGGAGCTGTTTTTT. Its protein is CAGSSPSTGDGELFF.

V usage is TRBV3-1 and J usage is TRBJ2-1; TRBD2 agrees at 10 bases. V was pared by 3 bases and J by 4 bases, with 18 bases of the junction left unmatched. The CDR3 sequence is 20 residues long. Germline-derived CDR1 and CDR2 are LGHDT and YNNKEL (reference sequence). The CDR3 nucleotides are TGTGCCAGCAGCCACCCAACGGCCCCGGCTAGCGGGAGTTCATACAATGAGCAGTTCTTC. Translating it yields CASSHPTAPASGSSYNEQFF.

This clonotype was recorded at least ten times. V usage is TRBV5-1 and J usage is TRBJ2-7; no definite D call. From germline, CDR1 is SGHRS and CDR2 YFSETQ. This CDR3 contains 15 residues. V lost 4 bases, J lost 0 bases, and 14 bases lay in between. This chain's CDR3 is CASSLGTLNSYEQYF. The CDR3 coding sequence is TGCGCCAGCAGCCTCGGTACATTGAACTCCTACGAGCAGTACTTC.

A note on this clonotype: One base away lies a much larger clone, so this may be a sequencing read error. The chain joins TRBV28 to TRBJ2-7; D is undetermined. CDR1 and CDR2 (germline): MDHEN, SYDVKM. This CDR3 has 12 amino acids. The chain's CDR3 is CSSSLRLSEQYF. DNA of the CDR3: TGTTCCAGCAGTTTGAGACTCTCCGAGCAGTACTTC.

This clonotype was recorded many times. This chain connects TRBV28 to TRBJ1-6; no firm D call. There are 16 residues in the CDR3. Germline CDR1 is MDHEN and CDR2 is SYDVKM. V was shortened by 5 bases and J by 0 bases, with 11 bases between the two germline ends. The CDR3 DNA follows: TGTGCCAGCAGTCTGTCTGGGAGCTCCTATAATTCACCCCTCCACTTT. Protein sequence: CASSLSGSSYNSPLHF.

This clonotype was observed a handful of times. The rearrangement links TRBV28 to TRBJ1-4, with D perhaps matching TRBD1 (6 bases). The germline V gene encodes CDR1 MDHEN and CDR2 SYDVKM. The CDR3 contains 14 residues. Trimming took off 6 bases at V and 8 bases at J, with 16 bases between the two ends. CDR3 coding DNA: TGTGCCAGCAGCCAGGTGGGGGCGGGAGAAAAACTGTTTTTT. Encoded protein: CASSQVGAGEKLFF.

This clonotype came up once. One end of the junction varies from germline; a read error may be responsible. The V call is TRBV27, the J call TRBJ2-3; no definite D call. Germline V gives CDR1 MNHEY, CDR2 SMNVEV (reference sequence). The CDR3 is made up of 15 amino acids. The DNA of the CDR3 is TGTGCCAGCAGTCTTCACAGCGAACCTACAGATACGCAGTGTTTT. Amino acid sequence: CASSLHSEPTDTQCF.